This TCR beta chain emerged from a study of blood T cell repertoires in COVID-19. Looking at the study overall: Material from acute and convalescent COVID-19 was sourced from the United States, Italy and Spain. The analysed material was cDNA or gDNA that came from T cells, B-cell-depleted T cells, or PBMCs.

Seattle patient enrollment occurred during active infection, with longitudinal follow-up thereafter. Per germline, CDR1 LGHNT and CDR2 FRNRAP. The CDR3 contains 16 residues. V gave up 6 bases and J gave up 0 bases; unmatched junction bases: 8. Original data processing: Estimation of nucleated cell counts relied on the amplification of reference gene primers. Here immunoSEQ multiplex PCR was the method, and the copy in TCRdb shows in-frame clones only, minus some. The V and J calls and clone size come from that table; D and trimming were worked out from the DNA. Found here are some 350,000 clones, roughly nine tenths of them singletons; the top ten hold approximately 3%.

This clonotype originated in a woman aged 25 to 45 with COVID-19, enrolled during active disease. Sequenced: peripheral blood. The gene calls are TRBV12-5 and TRBJ2-1, with 7 bases fitting TRBD2. DNA of the CDR3: TGTGCTAGTGGACTAGCGCTCTTAAGCTCCTACAATGAGCAGTTCTTC. Protein sequence: CASGLALLSSYNEQFF.